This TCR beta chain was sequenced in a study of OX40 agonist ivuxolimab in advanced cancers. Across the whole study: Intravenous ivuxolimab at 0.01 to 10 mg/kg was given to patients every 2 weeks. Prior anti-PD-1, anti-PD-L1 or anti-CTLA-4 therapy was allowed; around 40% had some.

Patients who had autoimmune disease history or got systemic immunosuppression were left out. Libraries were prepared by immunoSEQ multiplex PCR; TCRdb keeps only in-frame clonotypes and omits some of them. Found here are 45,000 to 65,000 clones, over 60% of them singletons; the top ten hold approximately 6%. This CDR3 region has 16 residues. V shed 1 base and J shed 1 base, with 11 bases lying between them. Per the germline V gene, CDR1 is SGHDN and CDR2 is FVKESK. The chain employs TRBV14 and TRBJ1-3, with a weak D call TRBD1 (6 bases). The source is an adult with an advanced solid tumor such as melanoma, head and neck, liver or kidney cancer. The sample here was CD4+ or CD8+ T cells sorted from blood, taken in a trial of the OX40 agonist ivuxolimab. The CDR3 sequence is CASSQGPRGSGNTIYF. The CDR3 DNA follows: TGTGCCAGCAGCCAAGGTCCCAGGGGATCTGGAAACACCATATATTTT.